The sequence of this T cell receptor (beta chain) was determined in a study of cytomegalovirus exposure and HLA in healthy donors. The CDR3 length is 13 residues. Germline assignment: CDR1 MNHEY and CDR2 SMNVEV (reference sequence). Trimming took 4 bases from V and 6 from J, leaving 10 bases between them. The PCR contained 60 Vbeta and 13 Jbeta primers. Libraries were prepared by immunoSEQ multiplex PCR; TCRdb keeps only in-frame clonotypes and omits some of them. The sample yields about 160,000 clones, approximately 70% seen once. J is TRBJ1-5 and V is TRBV27; D remains unclear. This TCR derives from a woman in her thirties or forties in good health and CMV-seropositive. Sequencing used PBMCs. The CDR3 protein is CASSWQVRQPQHF. The CDR3 bases are TGTGCCAGCAGTTGGCAGGTTCGTCAGCCCCAGCATTTT.